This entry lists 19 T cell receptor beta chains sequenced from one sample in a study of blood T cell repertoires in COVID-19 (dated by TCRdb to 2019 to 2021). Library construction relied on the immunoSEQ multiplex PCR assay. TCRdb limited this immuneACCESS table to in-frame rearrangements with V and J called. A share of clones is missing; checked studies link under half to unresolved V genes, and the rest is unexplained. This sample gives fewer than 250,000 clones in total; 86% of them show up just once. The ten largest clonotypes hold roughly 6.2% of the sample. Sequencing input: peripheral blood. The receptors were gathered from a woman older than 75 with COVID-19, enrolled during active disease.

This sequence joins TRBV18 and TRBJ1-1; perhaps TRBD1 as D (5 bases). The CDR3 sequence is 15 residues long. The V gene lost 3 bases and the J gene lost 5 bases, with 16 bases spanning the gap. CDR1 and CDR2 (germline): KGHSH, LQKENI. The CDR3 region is CASSPGGRVGTEAFF. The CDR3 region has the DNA TGTGCCAGCTCACCTGGCGGCAGGGTGGGGACTGAAGCTTTCTTT.

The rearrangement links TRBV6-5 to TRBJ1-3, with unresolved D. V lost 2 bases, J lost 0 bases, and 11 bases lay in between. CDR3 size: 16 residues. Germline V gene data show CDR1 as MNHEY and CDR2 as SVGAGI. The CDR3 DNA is TGTGCCAGCAGTTACACCCGCGGGAGCTCTGGAAACACCATATATTTT. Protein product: CASSYTRGSSGNTIYF.

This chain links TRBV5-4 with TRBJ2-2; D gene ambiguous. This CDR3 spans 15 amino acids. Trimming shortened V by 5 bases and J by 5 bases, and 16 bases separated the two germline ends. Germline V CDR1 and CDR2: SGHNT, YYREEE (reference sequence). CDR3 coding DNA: TGTGCCAGCAGTTTGACACGTGAATTTACCGGGGAGCTGTTTTTT. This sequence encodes CASSLTREFTGELFF.

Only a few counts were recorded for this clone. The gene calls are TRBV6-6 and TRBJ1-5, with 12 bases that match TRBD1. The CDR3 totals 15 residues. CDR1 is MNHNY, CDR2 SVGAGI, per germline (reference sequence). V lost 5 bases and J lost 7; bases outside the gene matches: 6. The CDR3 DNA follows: TGTGCCAGCAGTGGGACAGGGGGCTTTGGGCAGCCCCAGCATTTT. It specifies CASSGTGGFGQPQHF.

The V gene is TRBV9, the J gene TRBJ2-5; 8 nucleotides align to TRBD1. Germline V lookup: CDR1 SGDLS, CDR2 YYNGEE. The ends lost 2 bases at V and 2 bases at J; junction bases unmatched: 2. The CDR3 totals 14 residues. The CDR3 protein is CASSVGTGQETQYF. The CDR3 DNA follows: TGTGCCAGCAGCGTCGGGACAGGTCAAGAGACCCAGTACTTC.

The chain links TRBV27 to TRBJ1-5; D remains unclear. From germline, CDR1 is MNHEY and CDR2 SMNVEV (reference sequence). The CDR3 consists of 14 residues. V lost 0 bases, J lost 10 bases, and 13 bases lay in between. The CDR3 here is CASSLSPGDLPQHF. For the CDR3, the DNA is TGTGCCAGCAGTTTATCTCCGGGTGATCTACCCCAGCATTTT.

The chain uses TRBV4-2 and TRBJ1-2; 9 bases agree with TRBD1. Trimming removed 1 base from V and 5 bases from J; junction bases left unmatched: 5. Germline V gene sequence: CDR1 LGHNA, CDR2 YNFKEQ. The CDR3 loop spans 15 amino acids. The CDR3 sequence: CASSQGTGGKYGYTF. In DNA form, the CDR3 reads TGTGCCAGCAGCCAAGGTACAGGGGGCAAGTATGGCTACACCTTC.

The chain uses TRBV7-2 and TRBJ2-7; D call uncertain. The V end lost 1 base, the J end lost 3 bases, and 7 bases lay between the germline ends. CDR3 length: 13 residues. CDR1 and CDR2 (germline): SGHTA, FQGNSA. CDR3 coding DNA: TGTGCCAGCAGCTTAGGGCAGGTCTACGAGCAGTACTTC. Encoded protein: CASSLGQVYEQYF.

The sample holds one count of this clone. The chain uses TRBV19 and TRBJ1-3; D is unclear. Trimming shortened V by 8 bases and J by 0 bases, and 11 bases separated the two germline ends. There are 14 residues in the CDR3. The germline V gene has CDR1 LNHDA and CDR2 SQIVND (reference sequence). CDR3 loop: CASRGGSSGNTIYF. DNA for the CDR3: TGTGCCAGTCGAGGCGGAAGCTCTGGAAACACCATATATTTT. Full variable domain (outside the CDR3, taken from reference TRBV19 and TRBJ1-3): DGGITQSPKYLFRKEGQNVTLSCEQNLNHDAMYWYRQDPGQGLRLIYYSQIVNDFQKGDIAEGYSVSREKKESFPLTVTSAQKNPTAFYLCASRGGSSGNTIYFGEGSWLTVV.

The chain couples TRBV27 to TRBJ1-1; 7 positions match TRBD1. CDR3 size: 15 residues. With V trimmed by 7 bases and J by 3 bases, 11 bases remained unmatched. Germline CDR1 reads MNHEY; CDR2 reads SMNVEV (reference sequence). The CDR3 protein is CASIRGGLTYTEAFF. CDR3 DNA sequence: TGTGCCAGCATAAGAGGGGGCCTTACCTACACTGAAGCTTTCTTT.

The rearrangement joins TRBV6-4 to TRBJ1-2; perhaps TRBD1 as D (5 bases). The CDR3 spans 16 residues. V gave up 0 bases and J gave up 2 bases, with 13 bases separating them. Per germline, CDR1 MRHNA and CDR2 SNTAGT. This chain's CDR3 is CASSDSGAAPNYGYTF. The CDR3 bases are TGTGCCAGCAGTGACTCTGGGGCTGCCCCCAACTATGGCTACACCTTC.

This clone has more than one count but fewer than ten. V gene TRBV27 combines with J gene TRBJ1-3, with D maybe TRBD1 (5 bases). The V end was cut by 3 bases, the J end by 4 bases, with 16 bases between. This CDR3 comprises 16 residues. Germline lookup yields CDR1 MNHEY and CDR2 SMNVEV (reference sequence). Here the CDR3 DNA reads TGTGCCAGCAGTTTGTCGGGGGTCTTGTCCGGAAACACCATATATTTT. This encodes CASSLSGVLSGNTIYF.

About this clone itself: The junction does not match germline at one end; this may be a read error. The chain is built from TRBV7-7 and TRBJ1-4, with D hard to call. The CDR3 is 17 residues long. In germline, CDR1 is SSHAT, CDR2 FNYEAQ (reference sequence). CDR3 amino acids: CASSSRRQVHNNEKLFF. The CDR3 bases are TGTGCTAGCAGCTCACGACGTCAGGTTCATAATAATGAAAAACTGTTTTTT.

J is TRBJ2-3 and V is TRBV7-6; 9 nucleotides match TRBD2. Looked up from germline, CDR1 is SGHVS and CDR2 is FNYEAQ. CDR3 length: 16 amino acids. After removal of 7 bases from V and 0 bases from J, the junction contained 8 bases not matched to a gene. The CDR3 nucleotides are TGTGCCAGCACCATTAGCGGGGGAGCTAGCACAGATACGCAGTATTTT. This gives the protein CASTISGGASTDTQYF.

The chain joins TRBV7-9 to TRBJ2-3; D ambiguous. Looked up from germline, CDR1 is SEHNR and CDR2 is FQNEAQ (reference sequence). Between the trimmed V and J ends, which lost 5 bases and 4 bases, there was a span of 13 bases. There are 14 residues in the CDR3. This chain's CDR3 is CASSVSRTADTQYF. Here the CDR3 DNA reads TGTGCCAGCAGCGTTAGCCGTACGGCAGATACGCAGTATTTT.

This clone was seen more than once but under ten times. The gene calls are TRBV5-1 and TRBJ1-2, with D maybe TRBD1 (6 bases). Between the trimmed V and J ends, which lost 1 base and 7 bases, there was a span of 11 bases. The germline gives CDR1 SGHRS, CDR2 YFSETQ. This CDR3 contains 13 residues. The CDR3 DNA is TGCGCCAGCAGCTTGTCAGGGGAGGGTGGCTACACCTTC. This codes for CASSLSGEGGYTF.

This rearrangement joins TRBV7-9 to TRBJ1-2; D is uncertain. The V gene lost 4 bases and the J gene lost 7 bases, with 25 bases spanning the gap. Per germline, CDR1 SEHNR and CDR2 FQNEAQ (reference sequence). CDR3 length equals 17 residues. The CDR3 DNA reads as TGTGCCAGCAGCTCCCTGTCGGGAAATAAAGGCTCGGGTGGCTACACCTTC. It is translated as CASSSLSGNKGSGGYTF.

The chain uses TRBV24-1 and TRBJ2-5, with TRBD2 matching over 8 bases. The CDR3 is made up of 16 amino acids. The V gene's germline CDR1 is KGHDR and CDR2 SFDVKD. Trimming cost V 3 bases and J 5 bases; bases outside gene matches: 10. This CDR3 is CATSDTWPTGGETQYF. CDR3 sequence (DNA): TGTGCCACCAGTGATACGTGGCCCACGGGGGGGGAGACCCAGTACTTC.

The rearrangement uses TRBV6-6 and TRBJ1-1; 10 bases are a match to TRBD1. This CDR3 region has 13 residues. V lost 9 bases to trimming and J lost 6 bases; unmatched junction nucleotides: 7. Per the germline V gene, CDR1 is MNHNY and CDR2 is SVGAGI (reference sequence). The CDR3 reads CASDLGTGAEAFF. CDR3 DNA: TGTGCCAGTGACCTCGGGACAGGGGCTGAAGCTTTCTTT.